Here is one T cell receptor beta chain with its context. Its antigen is still unknown. The data derive from a study of CD8 T cells in Susac syndrome. V lost 4 bases to trimming and J lost 7 bases, with 19 bases between them. The CDR3 length is 16 residues. CDR1 is MGHRA and CDR2 is YSYEKL in the germline V gene. Findings and caveats of the study: The study conceded that its TCR sequencing and HLA analysis involved relatively few individuals. Susac-specific public clones found in total CD8+ repertoires numbered 15 to 20, and those in CD8+ TEMRA repertoires numbered about 5.

Reverse transcription of about 0.5 to 1 ug RNA used random hexamers. immunoSEQ multiplex PCR amplified TCR beta CDR3 across 54 Vbeta, 13 Jbeta. A single record per CDR3 protein comes from TCRdb applying MiXCR to the immunoSEQ multiplex PCR reads. The sample consists of some 96,000 distinct CDR3 sequences, approximately 95% of them appearing once. Sequenced input: CD8+ T cells from PBMCs. The TCR originated in a human donor with Susac syndrome. V usage is TRBV4-1 and J usage is TRBJ1-4, with TRBD1 as a possible D gene (6 bases). CDR3 DNA sequence: TGCGCCAGCAGCCTAGATGGGCAGGGGTTAACTGAAAAACTGTTTTTT. Its translation is CASSLDGQGLTEKLFF.